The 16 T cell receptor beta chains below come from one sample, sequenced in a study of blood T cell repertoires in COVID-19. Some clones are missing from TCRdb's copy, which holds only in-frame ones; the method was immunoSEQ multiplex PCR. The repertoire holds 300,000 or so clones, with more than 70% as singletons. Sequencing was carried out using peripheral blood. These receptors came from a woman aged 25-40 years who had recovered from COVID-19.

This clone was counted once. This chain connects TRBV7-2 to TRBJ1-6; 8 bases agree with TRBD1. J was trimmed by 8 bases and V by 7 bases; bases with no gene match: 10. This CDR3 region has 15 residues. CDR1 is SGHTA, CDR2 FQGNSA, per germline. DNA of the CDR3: TGTGCCAGCACCCTAGGGGGGACAGGTTATTCACCCCTCCACTTT. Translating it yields CASTLGGTGYSPLHF.

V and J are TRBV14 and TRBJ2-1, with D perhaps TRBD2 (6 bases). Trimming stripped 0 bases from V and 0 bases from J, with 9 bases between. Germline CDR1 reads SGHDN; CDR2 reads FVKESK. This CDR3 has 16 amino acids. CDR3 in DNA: TGTGCCAGCAGCCAAGAGGCGGGGAGCTCCTACAATGAGCAGTTCTTC. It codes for CASSQEAGSSYNEQFF.

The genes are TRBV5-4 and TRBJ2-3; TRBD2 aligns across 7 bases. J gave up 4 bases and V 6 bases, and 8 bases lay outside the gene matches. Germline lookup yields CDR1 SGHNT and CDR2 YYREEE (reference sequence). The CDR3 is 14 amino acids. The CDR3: CASTRQRGSDTQYF. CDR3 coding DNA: TGTGCCAGCACCCGCCAGCGGGGTTCAGATACGCAGTATTTT.

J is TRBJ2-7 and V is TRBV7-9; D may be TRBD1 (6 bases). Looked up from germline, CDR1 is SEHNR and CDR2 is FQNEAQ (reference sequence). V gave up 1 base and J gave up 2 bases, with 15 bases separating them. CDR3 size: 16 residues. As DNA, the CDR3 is TGTGCCAGCAGCTTAGTTGGCTCCTCAGGGGCCTACGAGCAGTACTTC. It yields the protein CASSLVGSSGAYEQYF. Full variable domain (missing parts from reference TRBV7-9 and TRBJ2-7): DTGVSQNPRHKITKRGQNVTFRCDPISEHNRLYWYRQTLGQGPEFLTYFQNEAQLEKSRLLSDRFSAERPKGSFSTLEIQRTEQGDSAMYLCASSLVGSSGAYEQYFGPGTRLTVT.

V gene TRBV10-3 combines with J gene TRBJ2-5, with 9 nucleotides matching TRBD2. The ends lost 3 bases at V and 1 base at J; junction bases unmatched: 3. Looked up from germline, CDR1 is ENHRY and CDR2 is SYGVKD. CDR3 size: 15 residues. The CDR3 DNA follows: TGTGCCATCAGTGAAACTAGCGGGTCCCAAGAGACCCAGTACTTC. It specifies CAISETSGSQETQYF.

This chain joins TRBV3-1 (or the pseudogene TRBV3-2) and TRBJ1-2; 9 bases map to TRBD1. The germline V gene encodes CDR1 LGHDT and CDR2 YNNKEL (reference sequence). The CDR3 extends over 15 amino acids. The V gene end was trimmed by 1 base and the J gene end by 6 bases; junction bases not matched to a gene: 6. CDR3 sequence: CASSQGRGTGNGYTF. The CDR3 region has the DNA TGTGCCAGCAGCCAAGGCAGAGGGACAGGGAATGGCTACACCTTC.

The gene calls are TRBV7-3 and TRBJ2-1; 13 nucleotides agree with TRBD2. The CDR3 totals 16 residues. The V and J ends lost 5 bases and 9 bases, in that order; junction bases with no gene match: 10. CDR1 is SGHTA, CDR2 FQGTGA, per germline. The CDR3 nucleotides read TGTGCCAGCAGCGTCACTAGCGGGGGGGTCGTCATTGAGCAGTTCTTC. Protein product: CASSVTSGGVVIEQFF.

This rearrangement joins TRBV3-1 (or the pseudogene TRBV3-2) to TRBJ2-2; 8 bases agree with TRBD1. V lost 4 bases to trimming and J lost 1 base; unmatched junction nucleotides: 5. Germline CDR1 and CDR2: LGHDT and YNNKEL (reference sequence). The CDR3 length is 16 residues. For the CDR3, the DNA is TGTGCCAGCAGCCCACGGGGGACAGGGAACACCGGGGAGCTGTTTTTT. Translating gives CASSPRGTGNTGELFF.

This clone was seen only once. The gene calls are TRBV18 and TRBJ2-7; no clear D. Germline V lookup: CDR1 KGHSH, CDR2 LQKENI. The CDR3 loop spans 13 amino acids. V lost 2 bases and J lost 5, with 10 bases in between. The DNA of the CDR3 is TGTGCCAGCTCACCAAGAAACGCGGACGAGCAGTACTTC. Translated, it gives CASSPRNADEQYF.

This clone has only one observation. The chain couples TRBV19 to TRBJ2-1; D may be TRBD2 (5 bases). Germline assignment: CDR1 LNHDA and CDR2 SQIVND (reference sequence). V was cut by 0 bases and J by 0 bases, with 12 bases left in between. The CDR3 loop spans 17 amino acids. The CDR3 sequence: CASSIDLASGSYNEQFF. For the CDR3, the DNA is TGTGCCAGTAGTATAGACCTAGCTTCCGGCTCCTACAATGAGCAGTTCTTC. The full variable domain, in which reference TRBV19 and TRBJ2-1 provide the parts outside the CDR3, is DGGITQSPKYLFRKEGQNVTLSCEQNLNHDAMYWYRQDPGQGLRLIYYSQIVNDFQKGDIAEGYSVSREKKESFPLTVTSAQKNPTAFYLCASSIDLASGSYNEQFFGPGTRLTVL.

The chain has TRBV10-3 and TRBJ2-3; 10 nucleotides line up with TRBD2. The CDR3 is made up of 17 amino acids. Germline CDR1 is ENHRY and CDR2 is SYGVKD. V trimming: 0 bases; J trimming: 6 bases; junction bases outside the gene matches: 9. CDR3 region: CAISESISGGARDTQYF. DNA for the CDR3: TGTGCCATCAGTGAGTCGATAAGCGGGGGGGCCCGGGATACGCAGTATTTT.

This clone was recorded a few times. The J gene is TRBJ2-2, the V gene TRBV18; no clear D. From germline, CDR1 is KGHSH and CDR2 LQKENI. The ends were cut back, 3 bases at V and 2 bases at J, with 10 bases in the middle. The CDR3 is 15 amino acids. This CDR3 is CASSPSQINTGELFF. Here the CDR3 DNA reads TGTGCCAGCTCACCCAGTCAAATTAACACCGGGGAGCTGTTTTTT.

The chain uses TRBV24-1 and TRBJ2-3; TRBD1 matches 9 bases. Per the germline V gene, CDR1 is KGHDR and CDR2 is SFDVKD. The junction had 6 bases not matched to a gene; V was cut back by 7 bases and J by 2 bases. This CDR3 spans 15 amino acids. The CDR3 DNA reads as TGTGCCACCAGCGGACAGGGGCCTAACACAGATACGCAGTATTTT. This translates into CATSGQGPNTDTQYF.

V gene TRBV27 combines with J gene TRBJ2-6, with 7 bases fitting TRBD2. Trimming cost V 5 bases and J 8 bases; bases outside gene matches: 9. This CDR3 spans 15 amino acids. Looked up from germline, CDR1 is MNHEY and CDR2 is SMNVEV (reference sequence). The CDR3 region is CASSPRPGGPNVLTF. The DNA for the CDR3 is TGTGCCAGCAGTCCCAGGCCGGGGGGACCCAACGTCCTGACTTTC.

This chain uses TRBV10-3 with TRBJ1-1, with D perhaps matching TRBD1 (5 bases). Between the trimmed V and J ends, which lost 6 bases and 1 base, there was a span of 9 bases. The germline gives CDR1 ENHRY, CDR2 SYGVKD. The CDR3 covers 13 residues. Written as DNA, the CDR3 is TGTGCCATCAGCGAAACAGGGAACACTGAAGCTTTCTTT. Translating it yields CAISETGNTEAFF.

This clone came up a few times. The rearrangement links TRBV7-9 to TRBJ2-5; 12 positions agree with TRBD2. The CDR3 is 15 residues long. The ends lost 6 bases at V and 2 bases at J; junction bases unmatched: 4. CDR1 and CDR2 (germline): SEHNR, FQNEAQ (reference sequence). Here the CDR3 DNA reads TGTGCCAGCAGGACCGGACTAGCGGGGCAAGAGACCCAGTACTTC. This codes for CASRTGLAGQETQYF.